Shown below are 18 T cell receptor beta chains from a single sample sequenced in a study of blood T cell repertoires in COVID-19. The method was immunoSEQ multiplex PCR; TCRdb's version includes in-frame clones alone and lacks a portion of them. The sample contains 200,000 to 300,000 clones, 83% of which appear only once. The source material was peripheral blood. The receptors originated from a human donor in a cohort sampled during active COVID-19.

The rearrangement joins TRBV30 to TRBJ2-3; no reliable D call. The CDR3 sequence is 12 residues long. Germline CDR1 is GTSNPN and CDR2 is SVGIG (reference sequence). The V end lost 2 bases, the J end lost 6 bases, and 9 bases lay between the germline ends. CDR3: CAWSHMRDTQYF. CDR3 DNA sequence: TGTGCCTGGAGTCATATGCGGGATACGCAGTATTTT.

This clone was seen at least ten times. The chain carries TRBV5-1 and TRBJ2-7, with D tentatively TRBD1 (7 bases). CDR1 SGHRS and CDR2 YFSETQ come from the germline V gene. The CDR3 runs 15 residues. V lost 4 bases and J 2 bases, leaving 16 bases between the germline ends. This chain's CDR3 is CASSPGQEGTYEQYF. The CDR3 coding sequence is TGCGCCAGCAGCCCCGGACAGGAGGGGACCTACGAGCAGTACTTC.

The CDR3 reads CASSERQNTEAFF. The CDR3 coding sequence is TGTGCCAGCAGCGAACGACAGAACACTGAAGCTTTCTTT. This chain uses TRBV2 with TRBJ1-1, with no clear D. The V gene lost 6 bases and the J gene lost 1 base, with 9 bases spanning the gap. Germline CDR1 reads SNHLY; CDR2 reads FYNNEI. The CDR3 totals 13 residues.

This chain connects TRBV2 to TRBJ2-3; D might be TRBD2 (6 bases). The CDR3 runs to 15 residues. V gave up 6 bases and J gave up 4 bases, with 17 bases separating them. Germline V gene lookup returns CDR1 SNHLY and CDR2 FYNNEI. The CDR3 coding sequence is TGTGCCAGCAGCCGCCTAGCGCCCCGCCCAGATACGCAGTATTTT. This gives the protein CASSRLAPRPDTQYF.

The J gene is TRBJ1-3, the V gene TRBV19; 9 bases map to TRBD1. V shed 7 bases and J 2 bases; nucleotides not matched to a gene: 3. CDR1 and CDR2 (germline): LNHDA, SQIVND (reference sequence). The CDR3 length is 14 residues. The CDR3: CASTGTGTGNTIYF. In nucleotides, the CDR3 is TGTGCCAGTACCGGGACAGGGACTGGAAACACCATATATTTT.

CDR3 loop: CACRPQDSYEQYF. DNA of the CDR3: TGTGCCTGTAGACCGCAGGACTCCTACGAGCAGTACTTC. The chain has TRBV30 and TRBJ2-7; D is unresolved. The germline gives CDR1 GTSNPN, CDR2 SVGIG (reference sequence). V lost 6 bases to trimming and J lost 0 bases, with 12 bases between them. This CDR3 comprises 13 residues.

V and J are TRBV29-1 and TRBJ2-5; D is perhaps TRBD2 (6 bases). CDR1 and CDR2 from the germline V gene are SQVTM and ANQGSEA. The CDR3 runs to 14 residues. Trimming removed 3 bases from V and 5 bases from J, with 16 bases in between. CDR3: CSVDGGTPGETQYF. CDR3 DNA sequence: TGCAGCGTTGACGGCGGGACTCCCGGGGAGACCCAGTACTTC.

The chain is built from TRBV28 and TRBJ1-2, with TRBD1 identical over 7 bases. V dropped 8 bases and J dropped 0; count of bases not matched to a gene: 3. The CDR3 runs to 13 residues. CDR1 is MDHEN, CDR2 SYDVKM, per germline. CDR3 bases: TGTGCCAGCCGGGACAGTTCTAACTATGGCTACACCTTC. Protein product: CASRDSSNYGYTF.

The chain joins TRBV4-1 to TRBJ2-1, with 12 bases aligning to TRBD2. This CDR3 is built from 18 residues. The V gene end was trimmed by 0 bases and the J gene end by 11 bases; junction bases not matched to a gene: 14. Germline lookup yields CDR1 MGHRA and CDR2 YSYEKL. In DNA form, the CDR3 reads TGCGCCAGCAGCCAAGAAATTGCGGCTAGCGGGGGGGCCGAGAAGCAGTTCTTC. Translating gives CASSQEIAASGGAEKQFF.

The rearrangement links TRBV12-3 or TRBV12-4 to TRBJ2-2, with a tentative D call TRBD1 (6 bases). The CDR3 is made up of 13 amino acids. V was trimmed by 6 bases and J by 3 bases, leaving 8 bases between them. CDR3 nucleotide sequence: TGTGCCAGCAGGAACAGGGACACCGGGGAGCTGTTTTTT. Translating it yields CASRNRDTGELFF.

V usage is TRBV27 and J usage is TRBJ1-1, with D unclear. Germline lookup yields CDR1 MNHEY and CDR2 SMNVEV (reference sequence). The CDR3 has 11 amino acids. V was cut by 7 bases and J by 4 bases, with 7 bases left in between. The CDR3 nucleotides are TGTGCCAGCACCGCGGGCACTGAAGCTTTCTTT. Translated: CASTAGTEAFF.

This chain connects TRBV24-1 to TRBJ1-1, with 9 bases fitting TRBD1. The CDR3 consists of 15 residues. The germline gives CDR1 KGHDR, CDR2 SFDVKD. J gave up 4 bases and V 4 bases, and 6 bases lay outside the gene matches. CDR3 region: CATSDRGQGLTEAFF. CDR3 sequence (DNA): TGTGCCACCAGTGACCGCGGACAGGGGCTCACTGAAGCTTTCTTT.

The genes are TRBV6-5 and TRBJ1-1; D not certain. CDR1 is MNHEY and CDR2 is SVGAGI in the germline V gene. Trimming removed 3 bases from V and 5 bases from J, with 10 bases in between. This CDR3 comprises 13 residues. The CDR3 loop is CASSYPAGTEAFF. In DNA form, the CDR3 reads TGTGCCAGCAGTTATCCGGCGGGGACTGAAGCTTTCTTT.

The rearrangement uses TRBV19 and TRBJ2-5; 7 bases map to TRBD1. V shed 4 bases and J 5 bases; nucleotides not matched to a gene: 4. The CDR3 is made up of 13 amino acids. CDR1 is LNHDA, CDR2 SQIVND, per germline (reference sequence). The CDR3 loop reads CASSRQGWETQYF. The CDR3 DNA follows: TGTGCCAGTAGTAGACAGGGTTGGGAGACCCAGTACTTC.

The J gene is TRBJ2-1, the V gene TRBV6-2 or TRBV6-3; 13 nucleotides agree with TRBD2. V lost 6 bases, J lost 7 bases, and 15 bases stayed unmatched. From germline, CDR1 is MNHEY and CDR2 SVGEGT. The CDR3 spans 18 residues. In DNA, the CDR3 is TGTGCCAGCAGCCACAGACTAGCGGGAGGATTCAGGCGGAATGAGCAGTTCTTC. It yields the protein CASSHRLAGGFRRNEQFF.

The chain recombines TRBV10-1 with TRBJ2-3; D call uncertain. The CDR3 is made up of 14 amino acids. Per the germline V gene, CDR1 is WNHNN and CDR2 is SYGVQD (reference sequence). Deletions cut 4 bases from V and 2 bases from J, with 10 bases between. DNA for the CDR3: TGCGCCAGCAGTGTTGAGGATTACACAGATACGCAGTATTTT. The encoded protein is CASSVEDYTDTQYF.

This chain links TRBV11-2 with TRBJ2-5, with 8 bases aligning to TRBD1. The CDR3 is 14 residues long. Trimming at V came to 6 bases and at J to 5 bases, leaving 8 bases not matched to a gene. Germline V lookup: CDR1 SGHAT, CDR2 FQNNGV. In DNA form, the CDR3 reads TGTGCCAGCAGTCGACAGGGGTCCTTGGAGACCCAGTACTTC. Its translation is CASSRQGSLETQYF. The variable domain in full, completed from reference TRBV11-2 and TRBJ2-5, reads EAGVAQSPRYKIIEKRQSVAFWCNPISGHATLYWYQQILGQGPKLLIQFQNNGVVDDSQLPKDRFSAERLKGVDSTLKIQPAKLEDSAVYLCASSRQGSLETQYFGPGTRLLVL.

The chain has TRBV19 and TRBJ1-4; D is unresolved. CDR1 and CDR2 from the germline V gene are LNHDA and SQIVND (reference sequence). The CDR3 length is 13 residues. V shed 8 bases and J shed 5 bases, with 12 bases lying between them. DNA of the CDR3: TGTGCCAGTTCCGAGGCGTGGAATGAAAAACTGTTTTTT. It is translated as CASSEAWNEKLFF. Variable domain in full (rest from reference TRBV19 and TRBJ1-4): DGGITQSPKYLFRKEGQNVTLSCEQNLNHDAMYWYRQDPGQGLRLIYYSQIVNDFQKGDIAEGYSVSREKKESFPLTVTSAQKNPTAFYLCASSEAWNEKLFFGSGTQLSVL.